Sequencing of this TCR beta chain was carried out in a study of CXCR3-negative and CXCR3-positive naive CD8 T cells. Findings and limits, study-wide: Researchers reported similar TRBV-TRBJ usage in naive CXCR3-negative and CXCR3-positive cells, though memory differed. Compared with CXCR3-negative naive cells, CXCR3-positive naive cells showed more hydrophobic TRB CDR3s. Diversity proved comparably high across both naive subsets and much lower in memory CD8+ cells.

This CDR3 comprises 15 residues. Germline lookup yields CDR1 LGHNA and CDR2 YNFKEQ. The method, 5' RACE with UMI labels, was used to prepare the TRB cDNA libraries. TCRdb derives one entry per CDR3 protein from the 5' RACE reads, leaving out DNA. The repertoire shows about 26,000 distinct CDR3 sequences; the top ten hold roughly 2.8%. Points on this clonotype: The antigen remains unidentified.

The sample taken for sequencing was naive CXCR3- CD8+ T cells from blood. Subset meaning: CD45RO-CCR7+CD27+CD95- naive CD8+ T cells lacking CXCR3 (TNR3-). The chain is built from TRBV4-2 and TRBJ2-2; TCRdb names TRBD1, which stays unverified in the absence of DNA. This sequence originates from a human donor in good health. Some clones in this sample may be carry-over from other donors' samples. CDR3 protein: CASSQTDGGAGELFF.